This T cell receptor beta chain was retrieved from a study of T-cell reconstitution after alpha-beta-depleted transplantation in children (dated by TCRdb to the mid-2010s). A note on the overall study: The study quantitatively tracked T-cell immune reconstitution after TCRalphabeta/CD19-depleted allogeneic hematopoietic cell transplantation in children using TCR repertoire profiling.

From a lookup of the germline V gene, CDR1 and CDR2 are SGHTA and FQGTGA. The CDR3 goes from the cysteine to the phenylalanine over 18 residues. Only the CDR3 DNA stays, 54 bases, in frame from base 1. V was cut back by 3 bases and J by 4 bases, leaving a gap of 23 bases between them. The treatment or condition label, read with the paper, signifies: allogeneic hematopoietic cell transplantation with graft depleted of TCRalphabeta T cells and CD19 B cells. TCRalphabeta/CD19-depleted allogeneic hematopoietic cell grafts were given to the transplant recipients, all of whom were children. What the research found in general, with its limitations: Over subsequent months, a decline in hyperexpanded clone frequencies was noted, and after one year, T-cell counts and TCRbeta diversity were mostly ascribed to newly produced T cells. About two months after transplant, the apparently early recovery of alphabetaT-cell counts reportedly depended on just several hundred clones that had expanded rapidly and came from non-depleted graft cells. In some patients, high TCRbeta diversity at day 60 was attributed to recipient T cells and intrathymic progenitors that had survived conditioning.

For this clonotype: The antigen this receptor binds is unknown. No base-level quality is on record; no much larger clone is a single base apart.

The method behind the library was PCR. TCRdb lists the instrument as Illumina HiSeq 2500. TCR library preparation used molecular barcoding, with unique molecular identifiers applied to normalize quantification of the TCRbeta repertoire. TCRdb cleaned the public reads at Q25 with fastp, built clones with MiXCR and kept in-frame beta chains. Duplicate CDR3 protein sequences are folded into a single record with the most common DNA and genes. For this sample there are some 550,000 distinct CDR3 sequences; roughly 23% appear just once. Clones ranked in the top ten supply 13% to 15% of the sample. Recombination linked TRBV7-3 to TRBJ2-3; a tentative D call is TRBD1 (5 bases match). The input for sequencing was PBMCs, mostly from graft donor cells, taken 360 days after TCRalphabeta/CD19-depleted stem cell transplant. This TCR was sampled from a boy under three years old who had a stem cell transplant for acute myeloid leukemia, so the T cells may come from the graft donor. The CDR3 has the sequence CASSFVGTLTVGADTQYF. The nucleotide sequence is given as TGTGCCAGCAGCTTTGTTGGTACTCTAACGGTAGGGGCAGATACGCAGTATTTT.